This T cell receptor (beta chain) derives from a study of follicular helper T cells after annual influenza vaccination. General observations from the study: Change in circulating plasmablasts correlated with ICOS+CD38+ cTfh clonality change.

Produced via immunoSEQ multiplex PCR; TCRdb's table is partial and in-frame only. This table has 27,000 or so clones, roughly 80% appearing once. The CDR3 extends over 17 amino acids. The V gene's germline CDR1 is KGHSH and CDR2 LQKENI. Losses at the gene ends were 3 bases for V and 7 bases for J; bases not matched to a gene: 14. Time point in this sample: 2014-2015 season, pre-vaccination. On this clone: Its antigen is unknown.

The chain joins TRBV18 to TRBJ2-3; TRBD2 aligns across 9 bases. The receptor was isolated from an adult who received the influenza vaccine. Specimen: CXCR5+ CD38- circulating T follicular helper cells from blood, collected on the day of influenza vaccination. Subset of the sample: circulating Tfh, non-naive CD4+CXCR5+PD-1+ (ICOS+CD38+ or ICOS-CD38-). CDR3 sequence: CASSPATSGLERNTQYF. In DNA, the CDR3 is TGTGCCAGCTCACCCGCGACTAGCGGTCTGGAGAGAAATACGCAGTATTTT. Full variable domain (remainder filled in from reference TRBV18 and TRBJ2-3): NAGVMQNPRHLVRRRGQEARLRCSPMKGHSHVYWYRQLPEEGLKFMVYLQKENIIDESGMPKERFSAEFPKEGPSILRIQQVVRGDSAAYFCASSPATSGLERNTQYFGPGTRLTVL.